This TCR beta chain was captured by sequencing in a study of T cells in localized non-small cell lung cancer. This table comes from immunoSEQ multiplex PCR, and its TCRdb copy is limited to in-frame clones, with some not included. The repertoire has 2,100 or so clones, 20% to 25% of them found once; the top ten carry 20% to 25%. Regarding the study as a whole: A median of around 52 clones ranked among the top 100 in tumor appeared in adjacent lung.

As concerns this clone: The antigen remains undetermined.

This CDR3 region has 12 residues. Germline V gene data show CDR1 as SGHDN and CDR2 as FVKESK. The V and J ends lost 3 bases and 5 bases respectively, with 7 bases between them. The rearrangement links TRBV14 to TRBJ1-2; D gene unclear. The TCR comes from a man aged 40-75 years with stage II lung adenocarcinoma. Sequenced material: lung tumor tissue, taken before any cancer treatment. The CDR3 loop reads CASSQDRYGYTF. In DNA form, the CDR3 reads TGTGCCAGCAGCCAGGACCGATATGGCTACACCTTC.